This is a list of T cell receptor beta chains from one sample in a study of shared clonotypes between healthy human individuals. Repertoires were generated with immunoSEQ multiplex PCR, while TCRdb's copy carries only in-frame clones and drops some. The sample records about 2.3 million clones, roughly 92% being singletons. The source material was naive CD4+ T cells from PBMCs. The receptors here all came from a man in his late teens or twenties in good health. Some clones in this sample may be carry-over from other donors' samples. CDR3s include the opening cysteine and the closing phenylalanine or tryptophan. The D gene is left open where the match is weak. Clone size is not always given. Where it is, it says once, few, many or a class for expanded clones.

J gene: TRBJ1-4
clone size: .
V gene: TRBV6-6
D gene: TRBD1
CDR3 protein: CASTKQGATNEKLFF
CDR3 DNA: TGTGCCAGCACCAAACAGGGGGCAACTAATGAAAAACTGTTTTTT

J gene: TRBJ2-1
clone size: .
V gene: TRBV15
D gene: TRBD2
CDR3 protein: CATSRGAGGRGQFF
CDR3 DNA: TGTGCCACCAGCAGAGGGGCGGGAGGCCGGGGGCAGTTCTTC

J gene: TRBJ2-7
clone size: .
V gene: TRBV18
D gene: .
CDR3 protein: CASSPSRGDFYEQYF
CDR3 DNA: TGTGCCAGCTCACCTAGTAGGGGAGACTTTTACGAGCAGTACTTC

J gene: TRBJ1-5
clone size: once
V gene: TRBV27
D gene: .
CDR3 protein: CASSLLPPGLIAQPQHF
CDR3 DNA: TGTGCCAGCAGTTTACTTCCCCCGGGACTTATTGCTCAGCCCCAGCATTTT

J gene: TRBJ1-3
clone size: .
V gene: TRBV29-1
D gene: .
CDR3 protein: CSVVGYGGANTIYF
CDR3 DNA: TGCAGCGTTGTGGGTTACGGGGGCGCGAACACCATATATTTT

J gene: TRBJ2-5
clone size: .
V gene: TRBV6-5
D gene: .
CDR3 protein: CASSYGRQETQYF
CDR3 DNA: TGTGCCAGCAGTTACGGCCGCCAAGAGACCCAGTACTTC

J gene: TRBJ2-3
clone size: .
V gene: TRBV5-1
D gene: .
CDR3 protein: CASSLSGPGDTQYF
CDR3 DNA: TGCGCCAGCAGCTTGTCCGGGCCGGGGGATACGCAGTATTTT

J gene: TRBJ1-5
clone size: .
V gene: TRBV6-1
D gene: .
CDR3 protein: CASSEEAGGPLGPQHF
CDR3 DNA: TGTGCCAGCAGTGAAGAGGCGGGGGGTCCCCTAGGCCCCCAGCATTTT

J gene: TRBJ1-5
clone size: .
V gene: TRBV19
D gene: .
CDR3 protein: CASSIVGSNQPQHF
CDR3 DNA: TGTGCCAGTAGTATCGTAGGGTCCAATCAGCCCCAGCATTTT

J gene: TRBJ1-5
clone size: once
V gene: TRBV4-1
D gene: .
CDR3 protein: CASSLGDGKNQPQHF
CDR3 DNA: TGCGCCAGCAGCCTCGGGGACGGGAAAAATCAGCCCCAGCATTTT

J gene: TRBJ2-3
clone size: .
V gene: TRBV30
D gene: .
CDR3 protein: CAWSALGGRVSDTQYF
CDR3 DNA: TGTGCCTGGAGCGCCCTGGGGGGGCGCGTCTCAGATACGCAGTATTTT

J gene: TRBJ2-3
clone size: .
V gene: TRBV6-6
D gene: TRBD2
CDR3 protein: CASSHPTSGSRYF
CDR3 DNA: TGTGCCAGCAGCCATCCGACTAGCGGGAGTAGGTATTTT

J gene: TRBJ2-4
clone size: .
V gene: TRBV5-4
D gene: .
CDR3 protein: CASSPQGSQNIQYF
CDR3 DNA: TGTGCCAGCAGCCCCCAGGGGTCACAAAACATTCAGTACTTC

J gene: TRBJ2-2
clone size: once
V gene: TRBV2
D gene: TRBD2
CDR3 protein: CASKGLAGVTGELFF
CDR3 DNA: TGTGCCAGCAAGGGGCTAGCGGGAGTTACCGGGGAGCTGTTTTTT

J gene: TRBJ2-2
clone size: .
V gene: TRBV9
D gene: TRBD2
CDR3 protein: CASSAGLAATGELFF
CDR3 DNA: TGTGCCAGCAGCGCGGGACTAGCGGCAACCGGGGAGCTGTTTTTT

J gene: TRBJ2-5
clone size: once
V gene: TRBV11-2
D gene: .
CDR3 protein: CASSLGRRRETQYF
CDR3 DNA: TGTGCCAGCAGCTTAGGGCGGCGAAGGGAGACCCAGTACTTC

J gene: TRBJ2-1
clone size: .
V gene: TRBV28
D gene: .
CDR3 protein: CASSPQPVSEQFF
CDR3 DNA: TGTGCCAGCAGTCCCCAACCAGTGAGTGAGCAGTTCTTC

J gene: TRBJ2-3
clone size: .
V gene: TRBV6-1
D gene: TRBD2
CDR3 protein: CASSGGRAFGHGTQYF
CDR3 DNA: TGTGCCAGCAGTGGGGGGAGGGCATTCGGGCACGGTACGCAGTATTTT

J gene: TRBJ2-5
clone size: .
V gene: TRBV9
D gene: .
CDR3 protein: CASSSPPRGETQYF
CDR3 DNA: TGTGCCAGCAGCTCCCCACCCAGAGGAGAGACCCAGTACTTC

J gene: TRBJ1-2
clone size: .
V gene: TRBV19
D gene: .
CDR3 protein: CASSMSGTKNYGYTF
CDR3 DNA: TGTGCCAGTAGTATGTCCGGGACAAAAAACTATGGCTACACCTTC

J gene: TRBJ2-2
clone size: .
V gene: TRBV5-1
D gene: .
CDR3 protein: CASTPGGANTGELFF
CDR3 DNA: TGCGCCAGCACGCCTGGGGGTGCTAACACCGGGGAGCTGTTTTTT

J gene: TRBJ2-5
clone size: .
V gene: TRBV5-1
D gene: .
CDR3 protein: CASSFTSLKETQYF
CDR3 DNA: TGCGCCAGCAGCTTTACTAGCTTGAAAGAGACCCAGTACTTC

J gene: TRBJ1-1
clone size: .
V gene: TRBV7-2
D gene: .
CDR3 protein: CASYYSGNTEAFF
CDR3 DNA: TGTGCCAGCTACTACTCGGGGAACACTGAAGCTTTCTTT

J gene: TRBJ2-3
clone size: .
V gene: TRBV7-2
D gene: TRBD2
CDR3 protein: CASSLERGADTQYF
CDR3 DNA: TGTGCCAGCAGCTTAGAGCGGGGAGCAGATACGCAGTATTTT

J gene: TRBJ1-1
clone size: .
V gene: TRBV4-2
D gene: .
CDR3 protein: CASRQGRAGNTEAFF
CDR3 DNA: TGTGCCAGCAGGCAGGGGCGGGCGGGCAACACTGAAGCTTTCTTT

J gene: TRBJ1-2
clone size: .
V gene: TRBV5-1
D gene: TRBD1
CDR3 protein: CASSPGTGGEYGYTF
CDR3 DNA: TGCGCCAGCAGCCCCGGGACAGGGGGCGAGTATGGCTACACCTTC

J gene: TRBJ2-3
clone size: .
V gene: TRBV28
D gene: .
CDR3 protein: CASSIGGSTDTQYF
CDR3 DNA: TGTGCCAGCAGTATAGGAGGGAGCACAGATACGCAGTATTTT

J gene: TRBJ1-3
clone size: .
V gene: TRBV6-5
D gene: .
CDR3 protein: CASSWDGAGNTIYF
CDR3 DNA: TGTGCCAGCAGCTGGGACGGCGCGGGAAACACCATATATTTT

J gene: TRBJ1-3
clone size: .
V gene: TRBV6-1
D gene: .
CDR3 protein: CASSDGVGGNTIYF
CDR3 DNA: TGTGCCAGCAGTGATGGGGTTGGGGGAAACACCATATATTTT

J gene: TRBJ2-7
clone size: .
V gene: TRBV28
D gene: TRBD2
CDR3 protein: CASCPGGVGGRAYEQYF
CDR3 DNA: TGTGCCAGCTGCCCAGGTGGGGTTGGCGGGAGGGCCTACGAGCAGTACTTC

J gene: TRBJ1-5
clone size: .
V gene: TRBV7-3
D gene: .
CDR3 protein: CASSSGPNQPQHF
CDR3 DNA: TGTGCCAGCAGCTCCGGACCTAATCAGCCCCAGCATTTT

J gene: TRBJ1-2
clone size: .
V gene: TRBV4-1
D gene: .
CDR3 protein: CASSQDSLPKGVDPRAFYGYTF
CDR3 DNA: TGCGCCAGCAGCCAAGATTCCCTTCCAAAGGGGGTAGATCCAAGAGCCTTCTATGGCTACACCTTC

J gene: TRBJ1-2
clone size: .
V gene: TRBV7-2
D gene: TRBD1
CDR3 protein: CASSLGRTGPSYGYTF
CDR3 DNA: TGTGCCAGCAGCTTAGGGAGGACAGGGCCCAGCTATGGCTACACCTTC

J gene: TRBJ2-3
clone size: .
V gene: TRBV6-1
D gene: TRBD1
CDR3 protein: CARGTGVYGTQYF
CDR3 DNA: TGTGCCAGGGGGACAGGGGTTTATGGTACGCAGTATTTT

J gene: TRBJ2-3
clone size: .
V gene: TRBV5-1
D gene: .
CDR3 protein: CASSLFYPDTQYF
CDR3 DNA: TGCGCCAGCAGCTTGTTTTATCCAGATACGCAGTATTTT

J gene: TRBJ1-2
clone size: .
V gene: TRBV28
D gene: TRBD1
CDR3 protein: CASGRIGQGVLHF
CDR3 DNA: TGTGCCAGCGGAAGGATTGGACAGGGGGTGCTCCACTTC

J gene: TRBJ1-2
clone size: .
V gene: TRBV14
D gene: .
CDR3 protein: CASSQRRGYYGYTF
CDR3 DNA: TGTGCCAGCAGCCAACGGCGGGGCTACTATGGCTACACCTTC

J gene: TRBJ2-7
clone size: .
V gene: TRBV2
D gene: TRBD1
CDR3 protein: CASSGDRGTAYEQYF
CDR3 DNA: TGTGCCAGCAGTGGGGACAGGGGCACGGCCTACGAGCAGTACTTC

J gene: TRBJ1-2
clone size: .
V gene: TRBV19
D gene: .
CDR3 protein: CASTPQGITNYGYTF
CDR3 DNA: TGTGCCAGTACCCCCCAGGGCATAACTAACTATGGCTACACCTTC

J gene: TRBJ1-1
clone size: .
V gene: TRBV6-5
D gene: .
CDR3 protein: CASSYQQGMNTEAFF
CDR3 DNA: TGTGCCAGCAGTTACCAGCAGGGTATGAACACTGAAGCTTTCTTT

J gene: TRBJ1-3
clone size: .
V gene: TRBV5-1
D gene: .
CDR3 protein: CASRSSDPGNTIYF
CDR3 DNA: TGCGCCAGCAGGTCCAGTGACCCTGGAAACACCATATATTTT

J gene: TRBJ2-2
clone size: .
V gene: TRBV11-3
D gene: .
CDR3 protein: CASSLGVRNTGELFF
CDR3 DNA: TGTGCCAGCAGCTTAGGGGTTAGGAACACCGGGGAGCTGTTTTTT

J gene: TRBJ2-1
clone size: .
V gene: TRBV5-4
D gene: .
CDR3 protein: CASSPSGGRRNEQFF
CDR3 DNA: TGTGCCAGCAGCCCATCTGGCGGCAGACGCAATGAGCAGTTCTTC

J gene: TRBJ2-2
clone size: .
V gene: TRBV5-1
D gene: TRBD1
CDR3 protein: CASSPRGVFTGDTGELFF
CDR3 DNA: TGCGCCAGCAGCCCTAGAGGGGTATTCACAGGGGATACCGGGGAGCTGTTTTTT

J gene: TRBJ2-3
clone size: .
V gene: TRBV10-3
D gene: TRBD1
CDR3 protein: CAISTQGTDTQYF
CDR3 DNA: TGTGCCATCAGCACACAGGGGACAGATACGCAGTATTTT

J gene: TRBJ2-7
clone size: .
V gene: TRBV28
D gene: .
CDR3 protein: CASSFPRSTSAYEQYF
CDR3 DNA: TGTGCCAGCAGTTTCCCACGCTCGACTTCGGCCTACGAGCAGTACTTC

J gene: TRBJ1-2
clone size: .
V gene: TRBV9
D gene: TRBD1
CDR3 protein: CASSSGTGGFGYTF
CDR3 DNA: TGTGCCAGCAGCTCAGGGACAGGGGGCTTTGGCTACACCTTC

J gene: TRBJ1-2
clone size: .
V gene: TRBV12-5
D gene: .
CDR3 protein: CASGLWGDRPYTF
CDR3 DNA: TGTGCTAGTGGTTTGTGGGGGGACCGTCCTTACACCTTC

J gene: TRBJ1-4
clone size: .
V gene: TRBV19
D gene: TRBD1
CDR3 protein: CASSPQPGQGKLFF
CDR3 DNA: TGTGCCAGTAGTCCGCAACCGGGACAGGGAAAGCTGTTTTTT

J gene: TRBJ1-1
clone size: .
V gene: TRBV11-2
D gene: .
CDR3 protein: CASSLPRKGEAFF
CDR3 DNA: TGTGCCAGCAGCTTGCCCCGGAAGGGTGAAGCTTTCTTT

J gene: TRBJ2-2
clone size: .
V gene: TRBV5-4
D gene: .
CDR3 protein: CASSLPGQYTGELFF
CDR3 DNA: TGTGCCAGCAGCTTGCCGGGGCAATACACCGGGGAGCTGTTTTTT

J gene: TRBJ2-1
clone size: .
V gene: TRBV2
D gene: TRBD1
CDR3 protein: CASNDRAREQFF
CDR3 DNA: TGTGCCAGCAACGACAGGGCTCGTGAGCAGTTCTTC

J gene: TRBJ2-5
clone size: .
V gene: TRBV5-4
D gene: .
CDR3 protein: CASSRTPGETQYF
CDR3 DNA: TGTGCCAGCAGCCGGACCCCAGGGGAGACCCAGTACTTC